A selection of T cell receptor beta chains follows, all from one sample in a study of cytomegalovirus exposure and HLA in healthy donors. Repertoires were generated with immunoSEQ multiplex PCR, while TCRdb's copy carries only in-frame clones and drops some. The repertoire includes roughly 71,000 clones, 50% to 80% of them detected once, and approximately 21% sits in the top ten. The material sequenced was PBMCs. These TCRs come from a man in his forties in good health and CMV-seropositive. Each CDR3 is given with its conserved first and last residue. The order of the fields is J gene, V gene, D gene, clone size, CDR3 DNA, CDR3 protein. D genes are given only for firm matches. A clone size is listed for some rows: how often the clone was seen (once, few, many), or a class if it is expanded.

TRBJ1-1 | TRBV6-5 | - | many | TGTGCCAGCACCTACGGGGTAAGCACTGAAGCTTTCTTT | CASTYGVSTEAFF
TRBJ2-7 | TRBV7-2 | TRBD1 | once | TGTGCCAGCAGCCTACGTGGACAGGGCCCCTACGAGCAGTACTTC | CASSLRGQGPYEQYF
TRBJ1-2 | TRBV30 | TRBD1 | - | TGTGCCTGGAGTGTACCCCAATCCTACCGCAGGGGGTCTTATGGCTACACCTTC | CAWSVPQSYRRGSYGYTF
TRBJ2-5 | TRBV11-3 | TRBD2 | - | TGTGCCAGCAGCTTGCTAGCGGGGATGGGGGAGACCCAGTACTTC | CASSLLAGMGETQYF
TRBJ2-7 | TRBV15 | - | - | TGTGCCACCAGCAGAGATCATCTGGACTATACTGACTACGAGCAGTACTTC | CATSRDHLDYTDYEQYF
TRBJ1-3 | TRBV7-6 | - | - | TGTGCCAGCAGCCTCGCAGGGGAAGGCACCATATATTTT | CASSLAGEGTIYF
TRBJ2-7 | TRBV5-6 | TRBD2 | - | TGTGCCAGCAGCGGCCCCTTAGCGGGGGATTTGTACGAGCAGTACTTC | CASSGPLAGDLYEQYF
TRBJ1-4 | TRBV25-1 | - | few | TGTGCCAGCAGTGACCCTTGGGGGGGCGAGGGTAATGAAAAACTGTTTTTT | CASSDPWGGEGNEKLFF
TRBJ1-2 | TRBV7-8 | - | - | TGTGCCAGCAGATTCGAGGGGAGGGGCTATGGCTACACCTTC | CASRFEGRGYGYTF
TRBJ2-3 | TRBV5-1 | TRBD1 | - | TGCGCCAGCAGCTTCTGGGGACAGGGCACAGATACGCAGTATTTT | CASSFWGQGTDTQYF
TRBJ1-3 | TRBV7-9 | - | - | TGTGCCAGCAGCTCATCAGGGGTTACCTCTGGAAACACCATATATTTT | CASSSSGVTSGNTIYF
TRBJ2-1 | TRBV4-1 | TRBD1 | - | TGCGCCAGCAGCCAAGGCACACAGGGGCCTGTTGCCCGCAATGAGCAGTTCTTC | CASSQGTQGPVARNEQFF
TRBJ2-7 | TRBV2 | - | once | TGTGCCAGCGCGGATACAGGGCGAAACGAGCAGTACTTC | CASADTGRNEQYF
TRBJ1-4 | TRBV19 | TRBD1 | - | TGTGCCAGTGGACGGGACAGCGTGAAGGAAAAACTGTTTTTT | CASGRDSVKEKLFF
TRBJ1-2 | TRBV4-2 | - | - | TGTGCCAGCAGCCAAGAAGACCGGGCGGGCGGCTACACCTTC | CASSQEDRAGGYTF
TRBJ2-1 | TRBV30 | TRBD2 | - | TGTGCCTGGGTAAGCGGGGGGGACTACAATGAGCAGTTCTTC | CAWVSGGDYNEQFF
TRBJ2-1 | TRBV11-2 | - | few | TGTGCCAGCAGCTTAGCCCCCTTCTACAATGAGCAGTTCTTC | CASSLAPFYNEQFF
TRBJ1-3 | TRBV28 | - | - | TGTGCCAGCAATGGGGGGGCAGATGGAAACACCATATATTTT | CASNGGADGNTIYF
TRBJ2-7 | TRBV2 | - | - | TGTGCCAGCAGAGATGGACAGCGCTCCTACGAGCAGTACTTC | CASRDGQRSYEQYF
TRBJ2-7 | TRBV5-7 | - | - | TGTGCCAGCAGCTTAGGGGGAGAGCAGTACTTC | CASSLGGEQYF
TRBJ2-5 | TRBV5-8 | TRBD1 | - | TGTGCCAGCCGAATCGGACAGGGGTGGGAGACCCAGTACTTC | CASRIGQGWETQYF
TRBJ2-3 | TRBV30 | TRBD2 | - | TGTGCCTGGGGGACTAGCGGGGGACCCACAGATACGCAGTATTTT | CAWGTSGGPTDTQYF